The 6 T cell receptor beta chains listed next were all sequenced from one sample in a study of CD8+ T cells in alopecia areata. Sorting relied on CD4, CD8alpha, NKG2D, NKG2ACE and other markers applied to pooled cutaneous lymph node cells. Extraction of RNA preceded its reverse transcription into cDNA, which served as the sequencing template. Clones were read by immunoSEQ multiplex PCR, and TCRdb kept only the in-frame ones, dropping some. The sample shows 290,000 or so clones, none of them appearing just once. Sequencing used CD4+ T cells sorted from a lymph node. All receptors come from a C3H/HeJ mouse with alopecia areata. The mice in this strain carry MHC haplotype H2-k.

Comment on this clone: Germline and genes: mouse. The sequenced fragment ends 4 residues before the CDR3 boundary, so the rest is inferred from the germline J gene. This same CDR3 is encoded by further DNA sequences in the sample. V gene TRBV13-1 combines with J gene TRBJ2-3; D call uncertain. This CDR3 is built from 14 residues. Deletions cut 2 bases from V and 0 bases from J, with 7 bases between. Germline CDR1 NSHNY, CDR2 SYGAGN. Incomplete CDR3 DNA: TGTGCCAGCAGTGAACTCGGTAGTGCAGAA. Its translation is CASSELGSAE. The CDR3 in its entirety is CASSELGSAETLYF.

This clone was counted between two and nine times. The germline and genes are mouse ones. The read falls 4 residues short of the CDR3 end, and the missing part is taken from the germline J gene. V usage is TRBV13-1 and J usage is TRBJ2-7; perhaps TRBD1 as D (6 bases). Germline CDR1 reads NSHNY; CDR2 reads SYGAGN. With 3 bases removed from V and 3 bases from J, the gap between germline ends came to 13 bases. CDR3 length: 14 amino acids. Incomplete CDR3 DNA: TGTGCCAGCAGTGGCACCGGGACAAACTAT. This encodes CASSGTGTNY. The CDR3 as a whole reads CASSGTGTNYEQYF.

Details on this clone: Germline and genes: mouse. The sequence runs out 4 residues before the end of the CDR3; the remainder is reconstructed from the germline J gene. The same CDR3 arises from other DNA sequences in this sample as well. The chain carries TRBV1 and TRBJ1-1; D is unclear. The CDR3 consists of 13 residues. The V end lost 3 bases, the J end lost 0 bases, and 5 bases lay between the germline ends. Germline assignment: CDR1 NSQYPW and CDR2 LRSPGD (reference sequence). This CDR3 is CTCSAQSNTEVFF. CDR3 bases read: TGCACCTGCAGTGCTCAGTCAAACACA.

For this clone: Gene names and germline refer to mouse. Read data end 3 residues before the CDR3 end; the end is taken from the germline J gene. The chain links TRBV13-1 to TRBJ1-6; D might be TRBD1 (5 bases). TRBJ1-6 carries the ORF label, with uncertain function. CDR1 is NSHNY, CDR2 SYGAGN, per germline. V was shortened by 1 base and J by 7 bases, with 9 bases between the two germline ends. The CDR3 sequence is 14 residues long. This chain's CDR3 is CASSDQGSNSPLYF. The covered CDR3 bases are TGTGCCAGCAGTGATCAGGGTTCCAATTCGCCC.

This clone was found a few times. With a much larger clone just one base away, this may be a read error. Gene names follow the mouse nomenclature. The DNA ends 4 residues before the CDR3 does, and the rest of the CDR3 is filled in from the germline J gene. Other DNA variants within this sample encode the same CDR3. The chain combines TRBV12-1 with TRBJ1-2; tentative D call: TRBD1 (6 bases). Germline values: CDR1 SGHSN, CDR2 HYEKVE. CDR3 length equals 15 residues. V lost 0 bases, J lost 0 bases, and 10 bases lay in between. CDR3 in amino acids: CASSLSGTPNSDYTF. The CDR3 bases that were read are TGTGCCAGCTCTCTCTCCGGGACACCAAACTCC.

On this clone itself: Germline and genes here are mouse. The read finishes 4 residues shy of the CDR3 end, and the germline J gene is used to complete it. This chain connects TRBV13-2 to TRBJ2-1, with D unresolved. The CDR3 has 13 residues. V lost 2 bases, J lost 1 base, and 4 bases lay in between. Looked up from germline, CDR1 is NNHNN and CDR2 is SYGAGS (reference sequence). CDR3 region: CASGDKNYAEQFF. CDR3 DNA (partial): TGTGCCAGCGGTGACAAAAACTATGCT.